The TCR beta chain under discussion was sequenced for a study of cytomegalovirus exposure and HLA in healthy donors. Overall study results and limits: The CMV antigen specificity of three CMV-associated chains was confirmed through in vitro analysis.

The V gene's germline CDR1 is SGHDT and CDR2 YYEEEE. Trimming stripped 4 bases from V and 1 base from J, with 11 bases between. The CDR3 is 14 amino acids. As concerns this clone: Antigen specificity is unknown.

Both 60 Vbeta primers and 13 Jbeta primers went into the PCR. The repertoire was sequenced with immunoSEQ multiplex PCR; TCRdb's copy has only in-frame clones and lacks some. The repertoire consists of roughly 97,000 clones, with roughly 85% occurring once and the leading ten covering approximately 6.3%. Material for sequencing was PBMCs. The V and J genes are TRBV5-6 and TRBJ1-2, with a possible D match to TRBD1 (6 bases). This receptor was identified in a man aged 60 to 75 in good health and CMV-seropositive. The CDR3 DNA sequence: TGTGCCAGCAGCCGGACAGACTTTAACTATGGCTACACCTTC. It is translated as CASSRTDFNYGYTF.